This record looks at one T cell receptor (beta chain) sequence and its context. As yet, its antigen is unknown. The data belong to a study of long-term antiretroviral therapy in people with HIV. The study's findings and limits: The repertoire was dominated at all time points by clones expanded before ART.

Version v3.0 of the immunoSEQ assay ran at survey level. The protocol was immunoSEQ multiplex PCR, while the TCRdb copy is restricted to in-frame clones and leaves out a portion. Of tens of thousands of clones in the sample, about four fifths were seen once. Treatment for all HIV-infected participants took place in the United States. The germline V and J ends were trimmed by 5 bases and 4 bases, with 8 bases remaining between them. This CDR3 is built from 13 residues. The germline gives CDR1 SEHNR, CDR2 FQNEAQ (reference sequence). The J gene is TRBJ2-2, the V gene TRBV7-9; D call uncertain. This receptor was taken from a man aged 18 to 30 with HIV. The source was unsorted PBMCs, collected 1 year after starting antiretroviral therapy. CDR3 in amino acids: CASSPSGTGELFF. In nucleotides, the CDR3 is TGTGCCAGCAGCCCTTCGGGCACCGGGGAGCTGTTTTTT.